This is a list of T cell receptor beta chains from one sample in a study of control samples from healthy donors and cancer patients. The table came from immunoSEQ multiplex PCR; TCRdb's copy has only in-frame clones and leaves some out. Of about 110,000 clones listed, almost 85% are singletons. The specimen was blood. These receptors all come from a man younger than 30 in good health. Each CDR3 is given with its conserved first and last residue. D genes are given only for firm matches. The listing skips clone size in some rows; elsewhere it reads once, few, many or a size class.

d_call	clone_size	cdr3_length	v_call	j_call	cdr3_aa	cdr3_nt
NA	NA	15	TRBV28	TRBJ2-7	CASSSSSAGSYEQYF	TGTGCCAGCAGTTCCAGTTCGGCTGGGTCCTACGAGCAGTACTTC
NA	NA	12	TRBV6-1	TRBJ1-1	CASSEVQTEAFF	TGTGCCAGCAGTGAAGTACAGACTGAAGCTTTCTTT
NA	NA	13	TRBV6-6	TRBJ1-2	CASSYSKFDGYTF	TGTGCCAGCAGTTACTCGAAGTTCGATGGCTACACCTTC
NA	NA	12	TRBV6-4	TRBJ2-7	CASSDKDYEQYF	TGTGCCAGCAGTGACAAGGACTACGAGCAGTACTTC
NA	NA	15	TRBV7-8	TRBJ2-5	CASSLVGRGGETQYF	TGTGCCAGCAGCTTAGTGGGCAGGGGTGGAGAGACCCAGTACTTC
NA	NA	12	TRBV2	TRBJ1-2	CASRGDNYGYTF	TGTGCCAGCAGGGGGGACAACTATGGCTACACCTTC
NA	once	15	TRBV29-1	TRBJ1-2	CSVEFWGKEGYGYTF	TGCAGCGTTGAATTCTGGGGAAAAGAGGGCTATGGCTACACCTTC
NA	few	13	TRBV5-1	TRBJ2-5	CASSPGRQETQYF	TGCGCCAGCAGCCCCGGACGGCAAGAGACCCAGTACTTC
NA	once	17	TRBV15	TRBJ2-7	CATSSFLRTDLSYEQYF	TGTGCCACCAGCAGTTTCCTCCGGACAGACCTCTCCTACGAGCAGTACTTC
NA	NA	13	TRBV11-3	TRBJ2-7	CASSPGISYEQYF	TGTGCCAGCAGCCCAGGGATCTCCTACGAGCAGTACTTC
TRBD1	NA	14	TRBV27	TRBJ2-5	CASRRTGGAETQYF	TGTGCCAGCCGACGGACAGGGGGCGCGGAGACCCAGTACTTC
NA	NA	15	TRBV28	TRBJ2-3	CASSLLQKSTDTQYF	TGTGCCAGCAGCCTCCTACAGAAGAGCACAGATACGCAGTATTTT
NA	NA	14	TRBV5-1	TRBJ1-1	CASSSTWTSTEAFF	TGCGCCAGCAGCTCCACCTGGACGAGCACTGAAGCTTTCTTT
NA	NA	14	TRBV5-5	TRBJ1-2	CASSSATRQDGYTF	TGTGCCAGCAGCTCCGCAACCCGACAGGATGGCTACACCTTC
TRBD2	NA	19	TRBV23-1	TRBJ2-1	CASSQSINGRGDSYNEQFF	TGCGCCAGCAGTCAATCGATTAATGGGCGGGGGGACTCCTACAATGAGCAGTTCTTC
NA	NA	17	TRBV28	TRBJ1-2	CASSPIGGLPGTYGYTF	TGTGCCAGCAGCCCGATTGGGGGCCTCCCAGGGACCTACGGCTACACCTTC
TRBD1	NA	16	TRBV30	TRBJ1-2	CAFSGTGILSNYGYTF	TGTGCCTTCTCCGGGACAGGGATTCTCTCTAACTATGGCTACACCTTC
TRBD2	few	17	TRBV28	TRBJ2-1	CASSRGLASGGNNEQFF	TGTGCCAGCAGTCGGGGTCTAGCTAGCGGGGGGAACAATGAGCAGTTCTTC
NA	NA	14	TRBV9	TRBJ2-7	CASSEDGFSYEQYF	TGTGCCAGCAGCGAGGACGGCTTCTCCTACGAGCAGTACTTC
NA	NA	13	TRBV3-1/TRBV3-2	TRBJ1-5	CASSQEQAQPQHF	TGTGCCAGCAGCCAAGAACAGGCTCAGCCCCAGCATTTT
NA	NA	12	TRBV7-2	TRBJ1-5	CASSSVDQPQHF	TGTGCCAGCAGCTCCGTTGATCAGCCCCAGCATTTT
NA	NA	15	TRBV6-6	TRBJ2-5	CASSYLDPVMETQYF	TGTGCCAGCAGTTACTTGGACCCCGTGATGGAGACCCAGTACTTC
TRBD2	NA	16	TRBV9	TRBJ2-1	CASSVKDGGAMNEQFF	TGTGCCAGCAGCGTAAAGGACGGGGGGGCCATGAATGAGCAGTTCTTC
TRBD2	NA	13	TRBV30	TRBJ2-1	CAFRSGGRNEQFF	TGTGCCTTTAGGAGCGGGGGGAGGAATGAGCAGTTCTTC
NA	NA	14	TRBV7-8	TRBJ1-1	CASSLSPMNTEAFF	TGTGCCAGCAGCTTATCCCCTATGAACACTGAAGCTTTCTTT
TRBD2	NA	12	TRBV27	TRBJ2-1	CASSTHSGTGFF	TGTGCCAGCAGTACCCATAGCGGGACTGGGTTCTTC
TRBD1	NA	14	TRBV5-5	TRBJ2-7	CASSSPTGGDEQYF	TGTGCCAGCAGCTCCCCGACAGGGGGGGACGAGCAGTACTTC
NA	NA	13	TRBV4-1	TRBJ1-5	CASSQGLNQPQHF	TGCGCCAGCAGCCAAGGCCTCAATCAGCCCCAGCATTTT
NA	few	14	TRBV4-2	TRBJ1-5	CASSQDRRGQPQHF	TGTGCCAGCAGCCAAGATAGGCGGGGACAGCCCCAGCATTTT
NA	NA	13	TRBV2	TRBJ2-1	CASTQDLYNEQFF	TGTGCCAGCACCCAGGACTTATACAATGAGCAGTTCTTC
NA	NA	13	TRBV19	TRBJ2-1	CASSIDRRAAQFF	TGTGCCAGTAGTATAGATCGGAGGGCTGCGCAGTTCTTC
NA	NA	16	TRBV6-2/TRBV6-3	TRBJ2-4	CASSPRGGTAKNIQYF	TGTGCCAGCAGTCCCCGTGGGGGGACCGCCAAAAACATTCAGTACTTC
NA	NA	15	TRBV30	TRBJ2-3	CAWSVGGPGSDTQYF	TGTGCCTGGAGTGTGGGGGGCCCCGGGAGTGATACGCAGTATTTT
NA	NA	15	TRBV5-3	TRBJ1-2	CARSYYRVALLGYTF	TGTGCCAGAAGTTACTACAGGGTCGCCCTCCTCGGCTACACCTTC
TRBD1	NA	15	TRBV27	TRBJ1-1	CASSPFQGGRTEAFF	TGTGCCAGCAGTCCATTTCAGGGGGGGAGGACTGAAGCTTTCTTT
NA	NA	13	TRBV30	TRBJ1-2	CAWSVGPMGGYTF	TGTGCCTGGAGTGTAGGGCCGATGGGTGGCTACACCTTC
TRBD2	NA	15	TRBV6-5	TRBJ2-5	CASSYSIVAGETQYF	TGTGCCAGCAGTTACTCGATAGTAGCGGGAGAGACCCAGTACTTC